This T cell receptor (beta chain) originates from a study of molecular identifiers for immune sequencing clone quantification. Study results and limitations: Jurkat TCR RNA spiked in from one cell could reportedly be detected among some 980,000 naive cells. It was shown that clones above 20 RNA copies held over 97% of effector molecules, but under 1% in naive cells.

TCRdb re-analysed the PCR reads in MiXCR, keeping a single row per CDR3 protein. Of over 85,000 distinct CDR3 sequences listed, around 27% are singletons. This clonotype was recorded at least ten times. The target antigen is unknown. Germline lookup yields CDR1 SGHTA and CDR2 FQGTGA. The CDR3 runs 13 residues. V shed 4 bases, J shed 4 bases, and the junction held 1 base outside the gene matches. The source of this sequence is a human donor in good health. Some libraries in this study had Jurkat cell RNA spiked in. The J gene is TRBJ1-2, the V gene TRBV7-3; 9 positions agree with TRBD1. The sequenced sample consisted of naive CD8+ T cells from blood, with Jurkat cell RNA spiked in. Specified subset: FACS-sorted CD8+CD4-CCR7+CD45RA+ naive T cells. CDR3 residues: CASSSTGGYGYTF. In DNA form, the CDR3 reads TGTGCCAGCAGCTCGACAGGGGGCTATGGCTACACCTTC.